The 9 T cell receptor beta chains below were found in one sample sequenced in a study of blood T cell repertoires in COVID-19. TCRdb keeps only in-frame clones here, not all; method: immunoSEQ multiplex PCR. The table records about 210,000 clones, roughly 85% of them present only once. Input material: peripheral blood. Receptors originate from a woman between 40 and 55 years old with active or convalescent COVID-19.

The chain links TRBV3-1 (or the pseudogene TRBV3-2) to TRBJ2-2; TRBD1 aligns across 9 bases. The CDR3 contains 14 residues. V was clipped by 1 base and J by 6 bases; unmatched bases: 0. Germline CDR1 and CDR2: LGHDT and YNNKEL (reference sequence). The CDR3 nucleotides read TGTGCCAGCAGCCAAGGACAGGGGGCCGGGGAGCTGTTTTTT. Translated: CASSQGQGAGELFF.

DNA of the CDR3: TGTGCCAGCAGCTTGGCCGGGGGAACCCCCCATGGCTACACCTTC. Residues: CASSLAGGTPHGYTF. V and J are TRBV5-6 and TRBJ1-2; the D gene is possibly TRBD1 (5 bases). Looked up from germline, CDR1 is SGHDT and CDR2 is YYEEEE. Deletions cut 0 bases from V and 6 bases from J, with 15 bases between. The CDR3 spans 15 residues.

The chain carries TRBV6-5 and TRBJ1-3; D possibly corresponds to TRBD1 (5 bases). There are 15 residues in the CDR3. The V and J ends lost 6 bases and 2 bases respectively, with 14 bases between them. The germline gives CDR1 MNHEY, CDR2 SVGAGI. The CDR3, as DNA: TGTGCCAGCAGGCCCCCGGGCAGGGCTGGAAACACCATATATTTT. Its protein product is CASRPPGRAGNTIYF.

The chain combines TRBV15 with TRBJ2-5; 11 bases align to TRBD2. The length of the CDR3 is 16 residues. The V and J ends lost 4 bases and 5 bases, in that order; junction bases with no gene match: 9. Germline lookup yields CDR1 LNHNV and CDR2 YYDKDF (reference sequence). The CDR3 coding sequence is TGTGCCACCAGCACCCCATTAGCGGGGGGGCTTGAGACCCAGTACTTC. Translation: CATSTPLAGGLETQYF.

This rearrangement joins TRBV7-9 to TRBJ1-1; no clear D gene. V lost 3 bases and J lost 6, with 8 bases in between. This CDR3 contains 12 residues. Germline V gene sequence: CDR1 SEHNR, CDR2 FQNEAQ (reference sequence). The CDR3 DNA sequence: TGTGCCAGCAGCTTTATCGAGGCTGAAGCTTTCTTT. Translating gives CASSFIEAEAFF.

For the CDR3, the DNA is TGTGCCAGCAGCTTAGGGGGACAGGGGAACACCGGGGAGCTGTTTTTT. The encoded protein is CASSLGGQGNTGELFF. V gene TRBV7-2 combines with J gene TRBJ2-2; 9 bases fit TRBD1. The CDR3 length is 16 residues. Germline CDR1 is SGHTA and CDR2 is FQGNSA. The V gene end was trimmed by 1 base and the J gene end by 1 base; junction bases not matched to a gene: 1. Using reference TRBV7-2 and TRBJ2-2 for the parts outside the CDR3, the full variable domain is GAGVSQSPSNKVTEKGKDVELRCDPISGHTALYWYRQSLGQGLEFLIYFQGNSAPDKSGLPSDRFSAERTGGSVSTLTIQRTQQEDSAVYLCASSLGGQGNTGELFFGEGSRLTVL.

The chain couples TRBV5-1 to TRBJ2-1, with D unresolved. CDR3 length: 11 amino acids. V lost 4 bases and J 8 bases, leaving 7 bases between the germline ends. CDR1 and CDR2 from the germline V gene are SGHRS and YFSETQ. The CDR3 DNA reads as TGCGCCAGCAGCGGAGAGTATGAGCAGTTCTTC. It codes for CASSGEYEQFF.

The sample holds a few counts of this clone. The chain employs TRBV4-1 and TRBJ2-3, with TRBD2 matching 8 bases. This CDR3 is built from 17 residues. Germline-derived CDR1 and CDR2 are MGHRA and YSYEKL. After removal of 4 bases from V and 4 bases from J, the junction contained 13 bases not matched to a gene. The chain's CDR3 is CASSPESGAGEADTQYF. The CDR3, as DNA: TGCGCCAGCAGCCCAGAGTCGGGAGCGGGAGAGGCAGATACGCAGTATTTT.

The chain couples TRBV10-1 to TRBJ2-1; D is uncertain. Germline V gene data show CDR1 as WNHNN and CDR2 as SYGVQD (reference sequence). This CDR3 comprises 12 residues. The ends were cut back, 3 bases at V and 10 bases at J, with 10 bases in the middle. The CDR3 sequence is CASSDRAREQFF. CDR3 nucleotides: TGCGCCAGCAGTGATAGAGCGAGGGAGCAGTTCTTC.